These 18 T cell receptor beta chains came from one sample sequenced in a study of shared clonotypes between healthy human individuals. Repertoires were generated with immunoSEQ multiplex PCR, while TCRdb's copy carries only in-frame clones and drops some. The table records a few million clones, around 93% of them present only once. Selected positively for CCR7 and CD45RO-negative, naive CD8 cells excluded terminally differentiated effector memory CD45RA+ cells. Sequencing was carried out using naive CD8+ T cells from PBMCs. The receptors originated from a man between 18 and 35 years old in good health. Some clones in this sample may be carry-over from other donors' samples.

CDR3 nucleotides: TGTGCCTGGAGTGTACTGGGCCGGTTGGCAGATACGCAGTATTTT. This sequence encodes CAWSVLGRLADTQYF. This chain links TRBV30 with TRBJ2-3; D gene unclear. Germline V gene lookup returns CDR1 GTSNPN and CDR2 SVGIG (reference sequence). V lost 0 bases and J 4 bases, leaving 14 bases between the germline ends. This CDR3 comprises 15 residues.

The chain joins TRBV6-6 to TRBJ2-5; 7 bases line up with TRBD1. This CDR3 has 14 amino acids. J was trimmed by 3 bases and V by 2 bases; bases with no gene match: 3. CDR1 and CDR2 from the germline V gene are MNHNY and SVGAGI (reference sequence). CDR3 loop: CASSYIGQEETQYF. The CDR3 nucleotides are TGTGCCAGCAGTTACATCGGACAGGAAGAGACCCAGTACTTC.

This chain connects TRBV29-1 to TRBJ2-7, with D maybe TRBD2 (7 bases). Germline V CDR1 and CDR2: SQVTM, ANQGSEA. The ends were cut back, 5 bases at V and 0 bases at J, with 17 bases in the middle. The CDR3 is 15 amino acids. The CDR3, as DNA: TGCAGCGTTAGGGGGGGCAGGTCGAGCTCCTACGAGCAGTACTTC. Its translation: CSVRGGRSSSYEQYF.

This clone was counted once. This rearrangement joins TRBV30 to TRBJ2-7; D is perhaps TRBD1 or TRBD2 (5 bases each). The CDR3 spans 14 residues. Between the trimmed V and J ends, which lost 5 bases and 0 bases, there was a span of 14 bases. CDR1 GTSNPN and CDR2 SVGIG come from the germline V gene (reference sequence). The CDR3 DNA reads as TGTGCCTGGGACACCGGGACGGCCTCCTACGAGCAGTACTTC. Protein: CAWDTGTASYEQYF.

Comment on this clone: The same CDR3 arises from other DNA sequences in this sample as well. The V and J genes are TRBV27 and TRBJ2-7; D may be TRBD1 (6 bases). Per the germline V gene, CDR1 is MNHEY and CDR2 is SMNVEV (reference sequence). CDR3 length equals 14 residues. V lost 2 bases and J lost 2, with 10 bases in between. The CDR3 here is CASSLRGLAYEQYF. The CDR3, as DNA: TGTGCCAGCAGTTTAAGGGGGTTAGCCTACGAGCAGTACTTC.

About this clone itself: The identical CDR3 is also encoded by other nucleotide sequences in the sample. The chain has TRBV15 and TRBJ2-3; D is ambiguous. Per germline, CDR1 LNHNV and CDR2 YYDKDF (reference sequence). V lost 1 base and J lost 3, with 5 bases in between. The CDR3 length is 13 residues. CDR3 DNA sequence: TGTGCCACCAGCAGAGCATTGACAGATACGCAGTATTTT. Protein sequence: CATSRALTDTQYF. Based on the CDR3 plus reference TRBV15 and TRBJ2-3, the full variable domain is DAMVIQNPRYQVTQFGKPVTLSCSQTLNHNVMYWYQQKSSQAPKLLFHYYDKDFNNEADTPDNFQSRRPNTSFCFLDIRSPGLGDTAMYLCATSRALTDTQYFGPGTRLTVL.

The genes are TRBV7-9 and TRBJ2-3; 7 positions match TRBD2. The V and J ends lost 3 bases and 2 bases, in that order; junction bases with no gene match: 2. In germline, CDR1 is SEHNR, CDR2 FQNEAQ (reference sequence). CDR3 length equals 14 residues. The CDR3 here is CASSFGGYTDTQYF. The CDR3 nucleotides are TGTGCCAGCAGCTTCGGGGGGTACACAGATACGCAGTATTTT.

This chain connects TRBV11-3 to TRBJ2-7; the match to TRBD2 covers 8 bases. V shed 5 bases, J shed 2 bases, and the junction held 11 bases outside the gene matches. CDR3 length equals 16 residues. Germline V CDR1 and CDR2: SGHNT, YENEEA. DNA for the CDR3: TGTGCCAGCAGCCCCCGTGGGGTAGCGGGACCCTACGAGCAGTACTTC. This translates into CASSPRGVAGPYEQYF.

J is TRBJ2-5 and V is TRBV7-3; D is unclear. In germline, CDR1 is SGHTA, CDR2 FQGTGA. The CDR3 is 10 residues long. Trimming cost V 10 bases and J 4 bases, with 7 bases left between them. The CDR3 DNA follows: TGTGCCACCTCACGAGAGACCCAGTACTTC. Its translation is CATSRETQYF.

With regard to this clone: Other DNA sequences from this sample encode an identical CDR3 as well. The chain carries TRBV27 and TRBJ2-2, with D possibly being TRBD2 (6 bases). The length of the CDR3 is 17 residues. From germline, CDR1 is MNHEY and CDR2 SMNVEV (reference sequence). Between the trimmed V and J ends, which lost 5 bases and 2 bases, there was a span of 18 bases. CDR3 nucleotide sequence: TGTGCCAGCAGTCCCAGTGTGGGGGAGGTCAACACCGGGGAGCTGTTTTTT. Its translation is CASSPSVGEVNTGELFF.

The gene calls are TRBV11-3 and TRBJ2-1; unclear D gene. Germline-derived CDR1 and CDR2 are SGHNT and YENEEA. The length of the CDR3 is 14 residues. With 5 bases removed from V and 8 bases from J, the gap between germline ends came to 16 bases. In DNA, the CDR3 is TGTGCCAGCAGCCCCCCCAATCCAGGAGATGAGCAGTTCTTC. This sequence encodes CASSPPNPGDEQFF.

The CDR3 DNA reads TGTGCCAGCAGCCAAGGTATTGGGGACCAGGAGTACTTC. Translation: CASSQGIGDQEYF. The genes are TRBV4-2 and TRBJ2-7; either TRBD1 or TRBD2 may supply D (5 bases each). V lost 1 base and J 11 bases, leaving 15 bases between the germline ends. The CDR3 consists of 13 residues. The germline V gene encodes CDR1 LGHNA and CDR2 YNFKEQ.

For the CDR3, the DNA is TGTGCCTGGAGTGCGGAGGGACCTGGCGCAACTAATGAAAAACTGTTTTTT. Translating it yields CAWSAEGPGATNEKLFF. The chain is built from TRBV30 and TRBJ1-4; D may be TRBD1 (5 bases). From germline, CDR1 is GTSNPN and CDR2 SVGIG (reference sequence). The V and J ends lost 1 base and 0 bases respectively, with 15 bases between them. This CDR3 is built from 17 residues.

The rearrangement joins TRBV29-1 to TRBJ2-3; maybe TRBD2 (7 bases). Germline CDR1 is SQVTM and CDR2 is ANQGSEA. V gave up 6 bases and J gave up 1 base, with 23 bases separating them. This CDR3 region has 17 residues. The CDR3 DNA reads as TGCAGCGTCGCGGGGGCGCAGGGCGACGTGGGCACAGATACGCAGTATTTT. This encodes CSVAGAQGDVGTDTQYF.

V gene TRBV4-1 combines with J gene TRBJ2-3; D perhaps matches TRBD2 (6 bases). Per the germline V gene, CDR1 is MGHRA and CDR2 is YSYEKL. CDR3 length: 16 residues. The V gene lost 0 bases and the J gene lost 2 bases, with 12 bases spanning the gap. The DNA of the CDR3 is TGCGCCAGCAGCCAAGATCCCCGGACTACCACAGATACGCAGTATTTT. Protein sequence: CASSQDPRTTTDTQYF.

The CDR3 DNA is TGTGCCAGCAGCTTGAGGGGACAGGAGGAGACCCAGTACTTC. Protein product: CASSLRGQEETQYF. The rearrangement links TRBV7-3 to TRBJ2-5, with TRBD1 matching over 8 bases. With 3 bases clipped from V and 5 bases from J, the junction kept 5 bases outside the gene matches. The CDR3 covers 14 residues. Per the germline V gene, CDR1 is SGHTA and CDR2 is FQGTGA.

The chain is built from TRBV9 and TRBJ2-1, with no clear D. This CDR3 has 12 residues. Germline lookup yields CDR1 SGDLS and CDR2 YYNGEE. The V gene lost 0 bases and the J gene lost 10 bases, with 8 bases spanning the gap. The CDR3 DNA is TGTGCCAGCAGCGTAGTAAACTACGAGCAGTTCTTC. Translating it yields CASSVVNYEQFF.

The chain couples TRBV2 to TRBJ2-7; possibly TRBD1 for D (7 bases). CDR3 size: 13 residues. Trimming removed 8 bases from V and 3 bases from J, with 14 bases in between. Germline values: CDR1 SNHLY, CDR2 FYNNEI. In DNA form, the CDR3 reads TGTGCCAGCCAGGGGGACTTGAACTACGAGCAGTACTTC. Protein sequence: CASQGDLNYEQYF.